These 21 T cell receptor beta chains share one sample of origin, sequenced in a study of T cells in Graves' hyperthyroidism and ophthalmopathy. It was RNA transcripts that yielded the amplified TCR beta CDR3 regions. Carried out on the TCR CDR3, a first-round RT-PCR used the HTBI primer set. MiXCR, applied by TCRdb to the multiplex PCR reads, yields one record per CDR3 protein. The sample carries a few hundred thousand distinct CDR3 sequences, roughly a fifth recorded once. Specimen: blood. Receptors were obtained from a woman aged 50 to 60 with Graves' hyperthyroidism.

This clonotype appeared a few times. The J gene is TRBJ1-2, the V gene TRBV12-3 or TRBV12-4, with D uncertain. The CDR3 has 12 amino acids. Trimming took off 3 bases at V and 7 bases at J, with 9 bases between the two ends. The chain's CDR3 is CASSFKGFGYTF. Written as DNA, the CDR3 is TGTGCCAGCAGTTTTAAAGGGTTTGGCTACACCTTC.

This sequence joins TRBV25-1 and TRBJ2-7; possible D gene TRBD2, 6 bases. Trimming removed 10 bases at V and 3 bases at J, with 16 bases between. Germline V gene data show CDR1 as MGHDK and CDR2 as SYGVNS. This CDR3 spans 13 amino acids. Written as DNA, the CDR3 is TGTGCCACGAAGGGTGGAGGGTACTACGAGCAGTACTTC. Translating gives CATKGGGYYEQYF.

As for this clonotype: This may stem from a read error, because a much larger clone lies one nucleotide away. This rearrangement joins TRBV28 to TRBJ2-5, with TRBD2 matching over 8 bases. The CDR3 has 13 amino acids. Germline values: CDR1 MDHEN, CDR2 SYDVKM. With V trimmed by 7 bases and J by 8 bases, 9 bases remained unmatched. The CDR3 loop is CASTPGGGDTQYF. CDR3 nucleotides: TGTGCCAGCACCCCGGGGGGGGGCGACACCCAGTACTTC.

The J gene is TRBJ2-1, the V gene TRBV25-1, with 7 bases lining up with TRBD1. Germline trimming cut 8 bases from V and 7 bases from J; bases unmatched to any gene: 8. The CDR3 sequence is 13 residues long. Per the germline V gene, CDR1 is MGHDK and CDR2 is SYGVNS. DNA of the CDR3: TGTGCCAGCCTAGACAGGGTGAGGAATGAGCAGTTCTTC. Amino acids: CASLDRVRNEQFF.

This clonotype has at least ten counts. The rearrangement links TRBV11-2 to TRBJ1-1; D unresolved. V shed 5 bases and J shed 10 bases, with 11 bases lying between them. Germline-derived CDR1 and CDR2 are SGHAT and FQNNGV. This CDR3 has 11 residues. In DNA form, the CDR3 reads TGTGCCAGCAGCCGAGGGAAGGGAGCTTTCTTT. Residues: CASSRGKGAFF.

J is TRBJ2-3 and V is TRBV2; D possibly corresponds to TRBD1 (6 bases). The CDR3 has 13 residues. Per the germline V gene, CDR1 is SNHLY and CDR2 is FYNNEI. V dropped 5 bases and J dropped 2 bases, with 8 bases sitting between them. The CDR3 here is CASSRTDTDTQYF. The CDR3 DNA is TGTGCCAGCAGTCGGACAGACACAGATACGCAGTATTTT.

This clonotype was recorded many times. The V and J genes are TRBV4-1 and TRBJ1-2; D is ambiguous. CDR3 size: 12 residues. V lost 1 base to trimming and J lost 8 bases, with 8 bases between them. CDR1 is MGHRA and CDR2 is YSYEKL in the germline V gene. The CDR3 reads CASSQASEGYTF. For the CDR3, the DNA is TGCGCCAGCAGCCAAGCCAGTGAAGGCTACACCTTC.

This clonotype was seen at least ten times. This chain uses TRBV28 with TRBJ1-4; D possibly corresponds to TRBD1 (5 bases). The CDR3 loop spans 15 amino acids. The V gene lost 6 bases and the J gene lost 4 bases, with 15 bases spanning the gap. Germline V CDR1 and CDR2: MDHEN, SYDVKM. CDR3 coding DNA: TGTGCCAGCAGCGAACTGGGACCGCTTAATGAAAAACTGTTTTTT. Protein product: CASSELGPLNEKLFF.

The CDR3 DNA follows: TGTGCCAGCAGCGAAGGGGGCGCAATCGAAAAACTGTTTTTT. Protein sequence: CASSEGGAIEKLFF. The chain uses TRBV28 and TRBJ1-4, with 7 bases matching TRBD1. CDR1 MDHEN and CDR2 SYDVKM come from the germline V gene. The ends lost 6 bases at V and 8 bases at J; junction bases unmatched: 9. The CDR3 loop spans 14 amino acids.

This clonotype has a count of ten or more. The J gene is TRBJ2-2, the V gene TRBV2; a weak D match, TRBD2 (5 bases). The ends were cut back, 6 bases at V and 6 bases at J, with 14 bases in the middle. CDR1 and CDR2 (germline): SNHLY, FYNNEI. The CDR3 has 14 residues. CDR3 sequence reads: CASRTIREAGELFF. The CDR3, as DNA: TGTGCCAGCAGAACGATCCGGGAAGCCGGGGAGCTGTTTTTT.

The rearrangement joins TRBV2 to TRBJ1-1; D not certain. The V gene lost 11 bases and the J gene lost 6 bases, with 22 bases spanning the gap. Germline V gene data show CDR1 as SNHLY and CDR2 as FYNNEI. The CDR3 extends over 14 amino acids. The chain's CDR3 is CAGRPISTRAEAFF. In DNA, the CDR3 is TGTGCCGGTCGGCCTATCTCGACAAGGGCTGAAGCTTTCTTT. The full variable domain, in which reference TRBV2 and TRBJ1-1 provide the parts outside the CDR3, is EPEVTQTPSHQVTQMGQEVILRCVPISNHLYFYWYRQILGQKVEFLVSFYNNEISEKSEIFDDQFSVERPDGSNFTLKIRSTKLEDSAMYFCAGRPISTRAEAFFGQGTRLTVV.

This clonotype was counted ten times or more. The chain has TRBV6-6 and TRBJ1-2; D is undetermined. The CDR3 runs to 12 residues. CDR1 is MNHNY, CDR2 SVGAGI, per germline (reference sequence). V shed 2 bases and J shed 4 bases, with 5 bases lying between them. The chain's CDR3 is CASSYRVYGYTF. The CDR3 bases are TGTGCCAGCAGTTACAGGGTCTATGGCTACACCTTC.

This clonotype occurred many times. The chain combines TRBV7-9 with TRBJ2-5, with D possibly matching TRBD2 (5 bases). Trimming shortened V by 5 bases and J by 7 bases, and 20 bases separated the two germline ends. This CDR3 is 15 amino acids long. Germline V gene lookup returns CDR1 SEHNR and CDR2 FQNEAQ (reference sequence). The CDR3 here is CASSTREPEGWTQYF. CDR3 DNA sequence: TGTGCCAGCAGCACGAGGGAACCCGAAGGGTGGACCCAGTACTTC.

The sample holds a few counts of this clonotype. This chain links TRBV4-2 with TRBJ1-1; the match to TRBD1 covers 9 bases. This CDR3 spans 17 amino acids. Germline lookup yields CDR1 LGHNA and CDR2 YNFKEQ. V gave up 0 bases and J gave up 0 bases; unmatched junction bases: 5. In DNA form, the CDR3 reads TGTGCCAGCAGCCAAGATATACAGGGGGCGATGAACACTGAAGCTTTCTTT. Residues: CASSQDIQGAMNTEAFF.

The CDR3 here is CSALDSPSFEAFF. CDR3 DNA: TGCAGTGCGCTCGATTCCCCTTCTTTTGAAGCTTTCTTT. The chain employs TRBV20-1 and TRBJ1-1; the D is unclear. Germline V gene data show CDR1 as DFQATT and CDR2 as SNEGSKA (reference sequence). With 6 bases removed from V and 7 bases from J, the gap between germline ends came to 18 bases. The CDR3 spans 13 residues.

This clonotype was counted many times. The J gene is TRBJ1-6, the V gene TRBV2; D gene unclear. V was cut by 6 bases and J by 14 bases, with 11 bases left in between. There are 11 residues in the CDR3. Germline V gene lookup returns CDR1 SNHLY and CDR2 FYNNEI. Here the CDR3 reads CASSLEWALHF. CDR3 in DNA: TGTGCCAGCAGCCTCGAGTGGGCCCTCCACTTT.

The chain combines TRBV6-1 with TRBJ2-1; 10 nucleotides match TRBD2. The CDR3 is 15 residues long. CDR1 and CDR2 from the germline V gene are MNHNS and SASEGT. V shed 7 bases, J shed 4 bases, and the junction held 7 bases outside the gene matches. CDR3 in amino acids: CASNPLAGGYNEQFF. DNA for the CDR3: TGTGCCAGCAATCCTTTAGCGGGAGGTTACAATGAGCAGTTCTTC.

This CDR3 is CASSSYGTSTLTTDTQYF. The CDR3 DNA sequence: TGTGCCAGCAGCTCTTACGGGACTAGCACGCTAACCACAGATACGCAGTATTTT. This chain joins TRBV11-3 and TRBJ2-3; 9 bases agree with TRBD2. CDR1 SGHNT and CDR2 YENEEA come from the germline V gene. CDR3 size: 18 residues. The V gene end was trimmed by 4 bases and the J gene end by 2 bases; junction bases not matched to a gene: 13.

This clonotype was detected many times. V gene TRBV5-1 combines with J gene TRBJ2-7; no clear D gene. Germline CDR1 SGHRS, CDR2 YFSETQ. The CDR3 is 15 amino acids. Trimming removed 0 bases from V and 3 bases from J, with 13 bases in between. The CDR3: CASSLGLMGSYEQYF. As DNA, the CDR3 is TGCGCCAGCAGCTTGGGTTTGATGGGCAGCTACGAGCAGTACTTC.

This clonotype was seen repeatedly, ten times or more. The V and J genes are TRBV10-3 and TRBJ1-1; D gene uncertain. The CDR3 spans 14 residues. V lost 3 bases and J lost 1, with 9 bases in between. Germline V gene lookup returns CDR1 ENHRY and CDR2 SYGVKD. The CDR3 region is CAISDVHWNTEAFF. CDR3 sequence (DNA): TGTGCCATCAGTGATGTACACTGGAACACTGAAGCTTTCTTT.

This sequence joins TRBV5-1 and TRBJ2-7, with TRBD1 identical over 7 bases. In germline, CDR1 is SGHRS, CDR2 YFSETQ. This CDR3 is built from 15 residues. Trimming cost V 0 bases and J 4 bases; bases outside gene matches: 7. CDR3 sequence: CASSLAGTAVYEQYF. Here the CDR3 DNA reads TGCGCCAGCAGCTTGGCCGGGACAGCCGTTTACGAGCAGTACTTC.